Listed below are T cell receptor beta chains from one sample, sequenced in a study of OX40 agonist ivuxolimab in advanced cancers. Assay: immunoSEQ multiplex PCR; the TCRdb copy retains only in-frame clones and omits some. The table has tens of thousands of clones, 75% to 90% seen once. The source was CD4+ or CD8+ T cells sorted from blood, collected in a trial of the OX40 agonist ivuxolimab. Receptor source: an adult with an advanced solid tumor such as melanoma, head and neck, liver or kidney cancer. Both conserved end residues are part of each CDR3. D genes are given only for firm matches. Not all rows give a size; the values are once, few, many and, for expanded clones, a class.

j_call: TRBJ1-5; clone_size: once; v_call: TRBV28; d_call: .; cdr3_aa: CASSSQLQPQHF; cdr3_nt: TGTGCCAGCAGTTCCCAACTACAGCCCCAGCATTTT
j_call: TRBJ2-7; clone_size: .; v_call: TRBV28; d_call: .; cdr3_aa: CASSLEGYEQYF; cdr3_nt: TGTGCCAGCAGTTTAGAGGGTTACGAGCAGTACTTC
j_call: TRBJ1-1; clone_size: .; v_call: TRBV9; d_call: .; cdr3_aa: CASSPTLAGSGVQEAFF; cdr3_nt: TGTGCCAGCAGCCCGACCCTGGCTGGATCTGGGGTTCAGGAAGCTTTCTTT
j_call: TRBJ1-3; clone_size: .; v_call: TRBV27; d_call: TRBD1; cdr3_aa: CASSLRTGGNSGNTIYF; cdr3_nt: TGTGCCAGCAGTTTAAGGACAGGGGGAAATTCTGGAAACACCATATATTTT
j_call: TRBJ2-2; clone_size: .; v_call: TRBV28; d_call: .; cdr3_aa: CASNPRDTGELFF; cdr3_nt: TGTGCCAGCAACCCCAGGGACACCGGGGAGCTGTTTTTT
j_call: TRBJ2-3; clone_size: .; v_call: TRBV30; d_call: .; cdr3_aa: CAWSASGDLLNTQYF; cdr3_nt: TGTGCCTGGAGTGCGTCAGGGGACTTATTGAATACGCAGTATTTT
j_call: TRBJ2-7; clone_size: .; v_call: TRBV30; d_call: TRBD2; cdr3_aa: CAWRSVGGTHEQYF; cdr3_nt: TGTGCCTGGAGATCCGTGGGGGGGACCCACGAGCAGTACTTC
j_call: TRBJ1-2; clone_size: .; v_call: TRBV4-1; d_call: .; cdr3_aa: CASSLTGGPGYTF; cdr3_nt: TGCGCCAGCAGCCTTACGGGGGGTCCTGGCTACACCTTC
j_call: TRBJ1-3; clone_size: .; v_call: TRBV28; d_call: .; cdr3_aa: CASSFRPISGNTIYF; cdr3_nt: TGTGCCAGCAGTTTCCGCCCCATCTCTGGAAACACCATATATTTT
j_call: TRBJ2-7; clone_size: .; v_call: TRBV7-3; d_call: TRBD2; cdr3_aa: CASSLQGGLAYEQYF; cdr3_nt: TGTGCCAGCAGCTTACAGGGAGGGCTGGCCTACGAGCAGTACTTC
j_call: TRBJ2-1; clone_size: .; v_call: TRBV5-1; d_call: .; cdr3_aa: CASSPGLREQFF; cdr3_nt: TGCGCCAGCAGCCCGGGTTTGAGGGAGCAGTTCTTC
j_call: TRBJ2-1; clone_size: .; v_call: TRBV5-1; d_call: .; cdr3_aa: CASSLLGGASYNEQFF; cdr3_nt: TGCGCCAGCAGCTTATTGGGCGGGGCGTCCTACAATGAGCAGTTCTTC
j_call: TRBJ1-5; clone_size: .; v_call: TRBV4-1; d_call: .; cdr3_aa: CASSPLYPDQPQHF; cdr3_nt: TGCGCCAGCAGCCCTCTTTACCCGGATCAGCCCCAGCATTTT
j_call: TRBJ2-1; clone_size: once; v_call: TRBV9; d_call: TRBD1; cdr3_aa: CASSSRDRLGQSEQFF; cdr3_nt: TGTGCCAGCAGCTCCAGGGACAGGTTAGGGCAGAGTGAGCAGTTCTTC
j_call: TRBJ1-1; clone_size: .; v_call: TRBV28; d_call: TRBD1; cdr3_aa: CASGRGQGLNTEAFF; cdr3_nt: TGTGCCAGCGGTAGGGGACAGGGATTGAACACTGAAGCTTTCTTT
j_call: TRBJ2-2; clone_size: few; v_call: TRBV6-5; d_call: .; cdr3_aa: CASSYDGQGVGGELFF; cdr3_nt: TGTGCCAGCAGTTACGACGGGCAGGGAGTAGGCGGGGAGCTGTTTTTT
j_call: TRBJ2-3; clone_size: .; v_call: TRBV4-3; d_call: .; cdr3_aa: CASSQVHNELSDTQYF; cdr3_nt: TGCGCCAGCAGCCAAGTTCATAACGAGCTGTCAGATACGCAGTATTTT
j_call: TRBJ2-5; clone_size: few; v_call: TRBV4-2; d_call: .; cdr3_aa: CASSQDGSPAQETQYF; cdr3_nt: TGTGCCAGCAGCCAAGATGGGTCCCCTGCCCAAGAGACCCAGTACTTC
j_call: TRBJ2-7; clone_size: .; v_call: TRBV5-4; d_call: .; cdr3_aa: CASSLQDGGGRQYF; cdr3_nt: TGTGCCAGCAGCTTGCAGGACGGCGGAGGCCGGCAGTACTTC
j_call: TRBJ2-2; clone_size: .; v_call: TRBV19; d_call: TRBD1; cdr3_aa: CASRDRVYSNTGELFF; cdr3_nt: TGTGCCAGTAGGGACAGGGTCTACTCGAACACCGGGGAGCTGTTTTTT
j_call: TRBJ2-7; clone_size: .; v_call: TRBV11-1; d_call: .; cdr3_aa: CASSGYSYEQYF; cdr3_nt: TGTGCCAGCAGCGGATACTCCTACGAGCAGTACTTC
j_call: TRBJ2-7; clone_size: once; v_call: TRBV10-3; d_call: TRBD1; cdr3_aa: CAIRKGTGDYEQYF; cdr3_nt: TGTGCCATCAGAAAAGGGACAGGGGATTACGAGCAGTACTTC
j_call: TRBJ1-1; clone_size: .; v_call: TRBV7-9; d_call: .; cdr3_aa: CASSLQRGGARTEAFF; cdr3_nt: TGTGCCAGCAGCTTACAGAGGGGGGGGGCGAGGACTGAAGCTTTCTTT
j_call: TRBJ2-1; clone_size: .; v_call: TRBV20-1; d_call: .; cdr3_aa: CSARRGGEQFF; cdr3_nt: TGCAGTGCTAGAAGGGGAGGTGAGCAGTTCTTC
j_call: TRBJ1-6; clone_size: few; v_call: TRBV4-1; d_call: TRBD1; cdr3_aa: CASSQTGGKPGTGFASPLHF; cdr3_nt: TGCGCCAGCAGCCAGACCGGGGGGAAACCCGGGACAGGGTTTGCTTCACCCCTCCACTTT
j_call: TRBJ2-3; clone_size: .; v_call: TRBV6-6; d_call: .; cdr3_aa: CASTYLAVTDTQYF; cdr3_nt: TGTGCCAGCACTTACTTGGCCGTCACAGATACGCAGTATTTT
j_call: TRBJ2-7; clone_size: .; v_call: TRBV7-2; d_call: .; cdr3_aa: CASSLLHRPDSYEQYF; cdr3_nt: TGTGCCAGCAGCCTCTTGCACAGGCCGGATTCCTACGAGCAGTACTTC
j_call: TRBJ2-5; clone_size: .; v_call: TRBV5-1; d_call: TRBD1; cdr3_aa: CASSLWGTGTETQYF; cdr3_nt: TGCGCCAGCAGCTTGTGGGGGACAGGGACAGAGACCCAGTACTTC
j_call: TRBJ2-1; clone_size: .; v_call: TRBV15; d_call: .; cdr3_aa: CATSREPFVGGDYNEQFF; cdr3_nt: TGTGCCACCAGCAGAGAACCCTTCGTGGGGGGCGACTACAATGAGCAGTTCTTC
j_call: TRBJ2-2; clone_size: .; v_call: TRBV18; d_call: TRBD1; cdr3_aa: CASSPPITGVPGELFF; cdr3_nt: TGTGCCAGCTCACCACCGATAACAGGGGTTCCCGGGGAGCTGTTTTTT
j_call: TRBJ1-2; clone_size: .; v_call: TRBV16; d_call: TRBD1; cdr3_aa: CASSQPDRGSYTF; cdr3_nt: TGTGCCAGCAGCCAACCCGACAGGGGCAGCTACACCTTC
j_call: TRBJ2-7; clone_size: .; v_call: TRBV19; d_call: .; cdr3_aa: CASSMGLTGNEQYF; cdr3_nt: TGTGCCAGTAGTATGGGCCTTACTGGGAACGAGCAGTACTTC